This entry features one TCR beta chain sequence. This sample stems from a study of lymphopenia after photon versus proton radiotherapy. Assay used: immunoSEQ multiplex PCR; TCRdb lists only in-frame clones, some missing. Here the sample spans roughly 22,000 clones, about 82% being singletons. The junction had 9 bases not matched to a gene; V was cut back by 5 bases and J by 0 bases. The V gene's germline CDR1 is SGHTA and CDR2 FQGTGA. The CDR3 consists of 17 residues. The rearrangement uses TRBV7-3 and TRBJ2-1; 8 positions match TRBD2. The receptor was isolated from a woman between 70 and 85 years old with pancreatic cancer. Sequencing was performed on peripheral blood, taken from a patient treated with proton-based radiotherapy. The CDR3 nucleotides read TGTGCCAGCAGCCCCACCGTTAGCGGGATCTCCTACAATGAGCAGTTCTTC. It yields the protein CASSPTVSGISYNEQFF.